This TCR beta chain was found in a study of cytomegalovirus exposure and HLA in healthy donors. Turning to this clone: What it binds is unknown.

Study outcomes and limitations: In an earlier analysis, about 87% or about 30%: the productive usage of most TCR beta V segments.

With 60 Vbeta and 13 Jbeta primers, the PCR was carried out. Sequencing used immunoSEQ multiplex PCR; TCRdb keeps in-frame clones, though not all of them. The sample shows 150,000 to 200,000 clones, 70% to 85% of them seen only once. The material sequenced was PBMCs. The TCR comes from a man aged 35 to 55 in good health and CMV-seronegative.

The chain's CDR3 is CASSPSGLRAANTYSGRANEQFF. The CDR3 DNA follows: TGTGCCAGCAGCCCCTCTGGCCTTAGGGCAGCCAATACTTACAGCGGGAGGGCCAATGAGCAGTTCTTC. The chain links TRBV14 to TRBJ2-1, with 10 bases identical to TRBD2. Germline values: CDR1 SGHDN, CDR2 FVKESK. The CDR3 covers 23 residues. J gave up 6 bases and V 4 bases, and 30 bases lay outside the gene matches.